This is a list of T cell receptor beta chains from one sample in a study of T cells in Graves' hyperthyroidism and ophthalmopathy. TCRdb ran MiXCR on the multiplex PCR reads and lists one entry per CDR3 protein. The repertoire holds roughly 38,000 distinct CDR3 sequences, approximately 50% seen once, with 5.5% to 7.5% in the top ten. Sequenced input: blood. The source is a woman aged 50 to 60 with Graves' hyperthyroidism that later progressed to Graves' ophthalmopathy. Both conserved end residues are part of each CDR3. Each record gives: J gene, D gene, clone size, V gene, CDR3 DNA, CDR3 protein. The D gene is left open where the match is weak. The listing skips clone size in some rows; elsewhere it reads once, few, many or a size class.

TRBJ1-1	.	many	TRBV19	TGTGCCAGTAGTTCAAGGGCCTTCAACACTGAAGCTTTCTTT	CASSSRAFNTEAFF
TRBJ2-1	TRBD2	few	TRBV6-2/TRBV6-3	TGTGCCAGCACCGCCCCTGGACTAGCGGGAGGGCCCCATGAGCAGTTCTTC	CASTAPGLAGGPHEQFF
TRBJ1-2	.	medium-sized	TRBV29-1	TGCAGCGTTGGGAAGGACAGCAGGGGCTATGGCTACACCTTC	CSVGKDSRGYGYTF
TRBJ2-2	.	many	TRBV7-2	TGTGCCAGCAGCCTCGGGTCTTTCACCGGGGAGCTGTTTTTT	CASSLGSFTGELFF
TRBJ2-7	.	many	TRBV11-3	TGTGCCAGCAGCTTAGTCCCCCACGAGCAGTACTTC	CASSLVPHEQYF
TRBJ2-5	TRBD1	many	TRBV7-9	TGTGCCAGCAGCCTCGGGACAGCGAAAGAGACCCAGTACTTC	CASSLGTAKETQYF
TRBJ1-5	TRBD1	.	TRBV12-3/TRBV12-4	TGTGCCAGCAGTTCCCCCGGGACAGGGGAGCACGAGCATTTT	CASSSPGTGEHEHF
TRBJ2-2	.	.	TRBV6-1	TGTGCCAGCAGTGAAAACAGAGCTTCCGGGGAGCTGTTTTTT	CASSENRASGELFF
TRBJ2-1	TRBD2	.	TRBV7-8	TGTGCCAGCAGCTTAGCGCCTAGCGGGAGAGTCAATGAGCAGTTCTTC	CASSLAPSGRVNEQFF
TRBJ2-3	.	medium-sized	TRBV24-1	TGTGCCACCAGTGATCCGGGGACTACAGGGGGTGCAGATACGCAGTATTTT	CATSDPGTTGGADTQYF
TRBJ2-7	TRBD1	medium-sized	TRBV2	TGTGCCAGCCAGGGGGTTCGGTACGAGCAGTACTTC	CASQGVRYEQYF
TRBJ1-5	.	many	TRBV6-5	TGTGCCAGTGATATGAAGGGGTACGGCAATCAGCCCCAGCATTTT	CASDMKGYGNQPQHF
TRBJ2-1	TRBD2	many	TRBV4-3	TGCGCCAGCAGCCACGAACTAGCGGGCGGTCGGGATGAGCAGTTCTTC	CASSHELAGGRDEQFF
TRBJ2-1	.	many	TRBV6-5	TGTGCCAGCAGTTACCTCCTTGGGCCCTACAATGAGCAGTTCTTC	CASSYLLGPYNEQFF
TRBJ2-3	.	.	TRBV18	TGTGCCAGCTCACCACGACGGGGAGAGGGGAGCACAGATACGCAGTATTTT	CASSPRRGEGSTDTQYF
TRBJ2-7	.	.	TRBV18	TGTGCCAGCTCACCTACTGGGGTGCACGAGCAGTACTTC	CASSPTGVHEQYF
TRBJ2-3	TRBD2	many	TRBV7-9	TGTGCCAGCAGCTTAGAGGGATCTACTAGCGGGGCCACAGATACGCAGTATTTT	CASSLEGSTSGATDTQYF
TRBJ1-2	TRBD1	.	TRBV14	TGTGCCAGCAGCCAAGAACAGGGGAACTATGGCTACACCTTC	CASSQEQGNYGYTF
TRBJ1-4	TRBD1	.	TRBV24-1	TGTGCCACCAGATGGGACAGGGGTAATGAAAAACTGTTTTTT	CATRWDRGNEKLFF
TRBJ2-7	TRBD2	.	TRBV10-3	TGTGCCATGGCCGGGAGGGCCCCCTACGAGCAGTACTTC	CAMAGRAPYEQYF
TRBJ1-2	.	many	TRBV6-1	TGTGCCAGTAGAGACAGTCCCTATGGCTACACCTTC	CASRDSPYGYTF
TRBJ2-7	TRBD2	.	TRBV5-4	TGTGCCAGCAGCCAGCCCCTAGCGGGAGGGCCCCACGAGCAGTACTTC	CASSQPLAGGPHEQYF
TRBJ2-7	.	many	TRBV11-3	TGTGCCAGCAGCTTCTATAGTCGGTACGAGCAGTACTTC	CASSFYSRYEQYF
TRBJ2-1	TRBD2	few	TRBV30	TGTGCCTGGACGGGGGCGGGAGGGCCTTTTTATGAGCAGTTCTTC	CAWTGAGGPFYEQFF
TRBJ2-1	TRBD2	many	TRBV4-1	TGCGCCAGCAGCCAAGAAGTATGGCGGGCGGGAGCCGTGAATGAGCAGTTCTTC	CASSQEVWRAGAVNEQFF
TRBJ1-4	.	many	TRBV28	TGTGCCAGCAGTTTCCCAGGGACTTCGGAAAAACTGTTTTTT	CASSFPGTSEKLFF
TRBJ2-7	.	.	TRBV20-1	TGCAGTGCAGCAGAGGTTGCGGTAGCGGAGCAGTACTTC	CSAAEVAVAEQYF
TRBJ2-5	.	.	TRBV7-9	TGTGCCAGCAGCTTAGGGGGGCCAGAGACCCAGTACTTC	CASSLGGPETQYF
TRBJ1-1	.	few	TRBV7-8	TGTGCCAGCAGCTTAGTCGCAGGAAACACTGAAGCTTTCTTT	CASSLVAGNTEAFF
TRBJ1-4	TRBD1	many	TRBV7-2	TGTGCCAGCAGCCCGGACAGGGGGCTAGAAAAACTGTTTTTT	CASSPDRGLEKLFF
TRBJ2-2	.	.	TRBV20-1	TGCAGTGCTAGAGGCCTTGGGGCACGCACCGGGGAGCTGTTTTTT	CSARGLGARTGELFF
TRBJ2-7	TRBD1	.	TRBV20-1	TGCAGTGCTAGCCAGGGGGACTACGAGCAGTACTTC	CSASQGDYEQYF
TRBJ2-2	.	many	TRBV30	TGTGCCTCTTGGGTCGGGGAGCTGTTTTTT	CASWVGELFF
TRBJ2-5	.	many	TRBV3-1	TGTGCCAGCAGCCAAGATTACGGTTTTTTACAAGAGACCCAGTACTTC	CASSQDYGFLQETQYF
TRBJ2-3	.	medium-sized	TRBV20-1	TGCAGTGCCACAAGCGTGGACTTGAGGGGGACAGATACGCAGTATTTT	CSATSVDLRGTDTQYF
TRBJ2-5	TRBD1	once	TRBV20-1	TGCAGTGCTGTTGGCGACAGGGGGTCTGAGACCCAGTACTTC	CSAVGDRGSETQYF
TRBJ2-1	TRBD2	.	TRBV7-2	TGTGCCAGCAGCTTCAATAGTGGGAGGGAAAGGGGATACAATGAGCAGTTCTTC	CASSFNSGRERGYNEQFF
TRBJ1-2	.	many	TRBV20-1	TGCAGTGCTGAAGACAGCATAAACTATGGCTACACCTTC	CSAEDSINYGYTF
TRBJ1-3	.	.	TRBV12-3/TRBV12-4	TGTGCCAGCAGTTTAGCGCGGGGCCTGAGGAACACCATATACTTT	CASSLARGLRNTIYF
TRBJ2-3	TRBD2	many	TRBV7-9	TGTGCCAGCAGCTTTCCGACTAGCGGCACAGATACGCAGTATTTT	CASSFPTSGTDTQYF
TRBJ1-4	.	.	TRBV5-1	TGCGCCAGCAGCCGCCTTCAGACTAATGAAAAACTGTTTTTT	CASSRLQTNEKLFF
TRBJ1-5	TRBD1	.	TRBV24-1	TGTGCCACCAGTGACGGAGGACAGGGGATTGGCAATGAGCCCCAGCATTTT	CATSDGGQGIGNEPQHF
TRBJ2-4	.	few	TRBV7-2	TGTGCCAGCAGCTTAGCGATACAAGGGGCCAAAAACATTCAGTACTTC	CASSLAIQGAKNIQYF
TRBJ1-5	TRBD1	.	TRBV2	TGTGCCGGCAGCCCGGGACAGGGAAGAAAACAGCCCCAGCATTTT	CAGSPGQGRKQPQHF
TRBJ2-1	TRBD1	.	TRBV9	TGTGCTAGAGATCTGACAGGGCTGAGCAATGAGCAGTTCTTC	CARDLTGLSNEQFF
TRBJ2-2	.	.	TRBV6-4	TGTGCCAGCAGTGATGAGTGGCTTCCGAACACCGGGGAGCTGTCTTGG	CASSDEWLPNTGELSW
TRBJ1-1	TRBD1	many	TRBV15	TGTGCCACCAGCAGGGATCAGGGGGCGAACACTGAAGCTTTCTTT	CATSRDQGANTEAFF
TRBJ2-7	TRBD1	many	TRBV6-5	TGTGCCAGCAGTTACTCTACAGGGGGATACGAGCAGTACTTC	CASSYSTGGYEQYF
TRBJ2-7	.	.	TRBV2	TGTGCCAGCAGTGAATGGGGTGTAAGCTACGAGCAGTACTTC	CASSEWGVSYEQYF
TRBJ2-1	.	once	TRBV6-1	TGTGCCAGCAGGGGGAGTTTGGCTAAGCAGTTCTTC	CASRGSLAKQFF
TRBJ1-5	.	.	TRBV15	TGTGCCACCAGCAGAGATCGGACGAGCCAGCCCCAGCATTTT	CATSRDRTSQPQHF
TRBJ1-6	TRBD1	.	TRBV6-5	TGTGCCAGCGTACAGGGGTCGGGGGCACCCCTCCACTTT	CASVQGSGAPLHF
TRBJ2-1	TRBD1	medium-sized	TRBV24-1	TGTGCCACCAGTGAGCCGGGACAGGCAAGCTACAATGAGCAGTTCTTC	CATSEPGQASYNEQFF
TRBJ2-7	TRBD2	.	TRBV25-1	TGTGCCAGCAGTGCTCCGCGGACTAGCGGGAGCAATGAGCAGTACTTC	CASSAPRTSGSNEQYF
TRBJ1-1	.	.	TRBV24-1	TGTGCCACCAGGGGCCCTAAGAGCACTGAAGCTTTCTTT	CATRGPKSTEAFF
TRBJ2-7	TRBD1	many	TRBV5-1	TGCGCCAGCAGCCCGGGACAGGGACCCTACGAGCAGTACTTC	CASSPGQGPYEQYF
TRBJ2-7	TRBD2	many	TRBV14	TGTGCCAGCAGCCGACAGGGACTAGCGGGAGCCGCCGAGCAGTACTTC	CASSRQGLAGAAEQYF
TRBJ1-1	.	many	TRBV3-1	TGTGCCAGCAGCCAAGGGGAGATGGTTGAAGCTTTCTTT	CASSQGEMVEAFF
TRBJ2-7	.	.	TRBV20-1	TGCAGTGTGTATAGGGGTGCTGGCTACGAGCAGTACTTC	CSVYRGAGYEQYF
TRBJ2-5	.	many	TRBV11-3	TGTGCCAGCAGCTTAGATGGCGCCCAGGAGACCCAGTACTTC	CASSLDGAQETQYF